Shown below are 27 T cell receptor beta chains from a single sample sequenced in a study of T cells after yellow fever vaccination. TCRdb used MiXCR to reprocess the 5' RACE reads, holding one entry per CDR3 protein. Of approximately 300,000 distinct CDR3 sequences in the sample, 13% were seen once. The material sequenced was CD4+ T cells sorted from PBMCs, taken 45 days after the yellow fever booster vaccination. These TCRs come from a young man who received the YFV17D yellow fever vaccine.

The table lists this clonotype with a few counts. The J gene is TRBJ2-5, the V gene TRBV12-3 or TRBV12-4, with 7 bases matching TRBD1. V gave up 7 bases and J gave up 7 bases; unmatched junction bases: 18. This CDR3 comprises 16 residues. As DNA, the CDR3 is TGTGCCAGCACCCTCTCTCAAACAGGGGATAAGGGGACCCAGTACTTC. This codes for CASTLSQTGDKGTQYF.

This clonotype was counted between two and nine times. The chain employs TRBV20-1 and TRBJ2-7, with 7 bases aligning to TRBD1. V shed 3 bases and J 3 bases; nucleotides not matched to a gene: 2. The CDR3 is made up of 12 amino acids. CDR1 is DFQATT and CDR2 is SNEGSKA in the germline V gene (reference sequence). CDR3 nucleotides: TGCAGTGCTAGCCGACAGGGCTACGAGCAGTACTTC. Encoded protein: CSASRQGYEQYF.

This clonotype came up a few times. The chain is built from TRBV18 and TRBJ2-5; no clear D gene. The CDR3 contains 11 residues. Germline values: CDR1 KGHSH, CDR2 LQKENI. Trimming left V 5 bases short and J 4 bases short, with 5 bases between. Written as DNA, the CDR3 is TGTGCCAGCTCAGATCCAGAGACCCAGTACTTC. It yields the protein CASSDPETQYF.

This clonotype turned up a few times. This rearrangement joins TRBV2 to TRBJ2-1; D not certain. The V end was cut by 7 bases, the J end by 2 bases, with 9 bases between. CDR1 and CDR2 from the germline V gene are SNHLY and FYNNEI. The CDR3 runs 13 residues. The CDR3 region is CASTEGPYNEQFF. The CDR3 DNA reads TGTGCCAGCACCGAAGGGCCCTACAATGAGCAGTTCTTC.

This clonotype was detected ten times or more. The chain joins TRBV20-1 to TRBJ2-5, with D tentatively TRBD1 (6 bases). Germline loops: CDR1 DFQATT, CDR2 SNEGSKA (reference sequence). This CDR3 spans 15 amino acids. Trimming removed 6 bases from V and 5 bases from J, with 22 bases in between. The DNA for the CDR3 is TGCAGTGCGCGAGCAGGGGCGCAAATCGGGGAGACCCAGTACTTC. This codes for CSARAGAQIGETQYF.

This clonotype showed up just a few times. The rearrangement uses TRBV20-1 and TRBJ2-7; D perhaps matches TRBD2 (7 bases). V was cut by 6 bases and J by 4 bases, with 19 bases left in between. This CDR3 is built from 14 residues. Germline CDR1 DFQATT, CDR2 SNEGSKA (reference sequence). The CDR3 region is CSAQAGTPPYEQYF. Written as DNA, the CDR3 is TGCAGTGCCCAAGCGGGGACACCTCCTTACGAGCAGTACTTC.

The J gene is TRBJ2-7, the V gene TRBV14; D may correspond to TRBD1 or TRBD2 (5 bases each). There are 15 residues in the CDR3. Trimming took 5 bases from V and 0 from J, leaving 14 bases between them. Germline values: CDR1 SGHDN, CDR2 FVKESK. As DNA, the CDR3 is TGTGCCAGCAGCAATTGGGACGGTAGCTCCTACGAGCAGTACTTC. Protein: CASSNWDGSSYEQYF. The full variable domain, with the rest looked up from reference TRBV14 and TRBJ2-7, is EAGVTQFPSHSVIEKGQTVTLRCDPISGHDNLYWYRRVMGKEIKFLLHFVKESKQDESGMPNNRFLAERTGGTYSTLKVQPAELEDSGVYFCASSNWDGSSYEQYFGPGTRLTVT.

The rearrangement joins TRBV19 to TRBJ2-5, with D possibly matching TRBD1 (5 bases). The germline CDR1 and CDR2 sequences are LNHDA and SQIVND (reference sequence). The CDR3 runs to 13 residues. Trimming cost V 3 bases and J 4 bases, with 9 bases left between them. This CDR3 is CASSIDRGETQYF. CDR3 nucleotides: TGTGCCAGTAGTATTGATAGGGGAGAGACCCAGTACTTC. The whole variable domain, remainder taken from reference TRBV19 and TRBJ2-5, is DGGITQSPKYLFRKEGQNVTLSCEQNLNHDAMYWYRQDPGQGLRLIYYSQIVNDFQKGDIAEGYSVSREKKESFPLTVTSAQKNPTAFYLCASSIDRGETQYFGPGTRLLVL.

The chain joins TRBV7-2 to TRBJ2-7, with D unclear. The germline CDR1 and CDR2 sequences are SGHTA and FQGNSA. The CDR3 has 13 amino acids. The V end lost 5 bases, the J end lost 2 bases, and 10 bases lay between the germline ends. CDR3 residues: CASSQRSTYEQYF. CDR3 nucleotides: TGTGCCAGCAGCCAACGGAGCACCTACGAGCAGTACTTC.

The table lists this clonotype with a few counts. The DNA of the CDR3 is TGCAGCGTTGGAGTGGGGGGATTGGATCAGCCCCAGCATTTT. Its translation is CSVGVGGLDQPQHF. The chain has TRBV29-1 and TRBJ1-5; TRBD1 might be the D (5 bases). Germline CDR1 and CDR2: SQVTM and ANQGSEA. The V and J ends lost 4 bases and 5 bases respectively, with 15 bases between them. The CDR3 covers 14 residues.

This clonotype was counted only a few times. This chain connects TRBV5-1 to TRBJ2-5; 8 positions agree with TRBD1. Germline V gene sequence: CDR1 SGHRS, CDR2 YFSETQ. Losses at the gene ends were 0 bases for V and 5 bases for J; bases not matched to a gene: 3. The CDR3 is 14 residues long. The CDR3 is CASSLGGQGETQYF. The CDR3 region has the DNA TGCGCCAGCAGCTTGGGCGGACAGGGTGAGACCCAGTACTTC.

This sequence joins TRBV5-1 and TRBJ1-2, with TRBD1 matching over 7 bases. This CDR3 contains 14 residues. CDR1 and CDR2 (germline): SGHRS, YFSETQ. Trimming cost V 4 bases and J 5 bases; bases outside gene matches: 8. The CDR3 spells CASSPSTGVYGYTF. As DNA, the CDR3 is TGCGCCAGCAGCCCTTCAACAGGGGTTTATGGCTACACCTTC.

This clonotype was recorded a few times. V is TRBV5-1 and J is TRBJ1-2, with 10 bases that match TRBD1. The CDR3 has 14 residues. Germline CDR1 reads SGHRS; CDR2 reads YFSETQ. Unmatched junction bases numbered 7, after V lost 4 bases and J lost 7 bases. For the CDR3, the DNA is TGCGCCAGCAGCGCGGGACAGGGGAATTCTGGCTACACCTTC. Its translation: CASSAGQGNSGYTF.

The rearrangement links TRBV14 to TRBJ2-7; D unclear. The germline V and J ends were trimmed by 1 base and 3 bases, with 7 bases remaining between them. The CDR3 has 13 residues. Germline loops: CDR1 SGHDN, CDR2 FVKESK. The CDR3 protein is CASSQANSYEQYF. CDR3 nucleotide sequence: TGTGCCAGCAGCCAAGCGAACAGCTACGAGCAGTACTTC. The variable domain in full, with the rest retrieved from reference TRBV14 and TRBJ2-7, is EAGVTQFPSHSVIEKGQTVTLRCDPISGHDNLYWYRRVMGKEIKFLLHFVKESKQDESGMPNNRFLAERTGGTYSTLKVQPAELEDSGVYFCASSQANSYEQYFGPGTRLTVT.

CDR3 sequence reads: CASSYRGEVKNIQYF. The DNA of the CDR3 is TGTGCCAGCAGTTACCGGGGGGAGGTCAAAAACATTCAGTACTTC. The chain links TRBV12-3 or TRBV12-4 to TRBJ2-4; 7 nucleotides line up with TRBD2. V lost 4 bases to trimming and J lost 3 bases; unmatched junction nucleotides: 6. There are 15 residues in the CDR3.

J is TRBJ2-1 and V is TRBV3-1; D gene uncertain. The V gene's germline CDR1 is LGHDT and CDR2 YNNKEL (reference sequence). Trimming removed 2 bases at V and 7 bases at J, with 6 bases between. The CDR3 is 12 amino acids. The CDR3 region has the DNA TGTGCCAGCAGCCAATTTGGGAATGAGCAGTTCTTC. Translating it yields CASSQFGNEQFF.

This clonotype was recorded a few times. V gene TRBV29-1 combines with J gene TRBJ2-2; D may correspond to TRBD1 or TRBD2 (5 bases each). Germline V CDR1 and CDR2: SQVTM, ANQGSEA. This CDR3 contains 14 residues. V lost 7 bases, J lost 1 base, and 13 bases lay in between. CDR3 loop: CSASRELNTGELFF. CDR3 DNA sequence: TGCAGCGCCAGCAGGGAGTTGAACACCGGGGAGCTGTTTTTT.

About this clonotype itself: One junction end does not reproduce the germline sequence, and a read error may be involved. J is TRBJ2-1 and V is TRBV12-3 or TRBV12-4; the D gene is possibly TRBD2 (6 bases). The CDR3 is made up of 15 amino acids. The CDR3 is CAISYGEEGKDEQFF. The CDR3 nucleotides read TGTGCCATCAGTTACGGGGAGGAGGGTAAGGATGAGCAGTTCTTC.

V usage is TRBV7-2 and J usage is TRBJ2-5; 11 nucleotides line up with TRBD1. The junction had 14 bases not matched to a gene; V was cut back by 4 bases and J by 7 bases. The CDR3 consists of 17 residues. Germline CDR1 and CDR2: SGHTA and FQGNSA. The CDR3 spells CASSSGTGGHLAATQYF. The DNA of the CDR3 is TGTGCCAGCAGCTCCGGGACAGGGGGTCACCTCGCAGCGACCCAGTACTTC. Full variable domain (remainder filled in from reference TRBV7-2 and TRBJ2-5): GAGVSQSPSNKVTEKGKDVELRCDPISGHTALYWYRQSLGQGLEFLIYFQGNSAPDKSGLPSDRFSAERTGGSVSTLTIQRTQQEDSAVYLCASSSGTGGHLAATQYFGPGTRLLVL.

This clonotype was counted only a few times. The genes are TRBV5-2 and TRBJ2-5; the D call in the table, TRBD2, was not verified against the DNA. TRBV5-2 is given as a pseudogene. The CDR3 runs to 22 residues. Here the CDR3 reads CASKSPYGYPGLAGEEGETQYF. The CDR3 DNA follows: TGTGCCAGCAAAAGCCCCTACGGCTATCCGGGACTAGCGGGAGAGGAGGGGGAGACCCAGTACTTC.

There are a few counts of this clonotype. The chain uses TRBV12-3 or TRBV12-4 and TRBJ2-7; 9 bases align to TRBD2. The CDR3 runs 14 residues. With V trimmed by 2 bases and J by 10 bases, 9 bases remained unmatched. CDR3 nucleotides: TGTGCCAGCAGTTTACGCGGGAGGGCCAAGCAACAGTACTTC. Translating it yields CASSLRGRAKQQYF.

This clonotype occurred a few times. The rearrangement joins TRBV18 to TRBJ1-6; no firm D call. From germline, CDR1 is KGHSH and CDR2 LQKENI. Trimming took 4 bases from V and 3 from J, leaving 4 bases between them. The CDR3 runs 13 residues. The CDR3 nucleotides read TGTGCCAGCTCACAGGACTATAATTCACCCCTCCACTTT. Translating it yields CASSQDYNSPLHF.

This clonotype was counted between two and nine times. The chain recombines TRBV4-3 with TRBJ2-1, with D possibly TRBD2 on 5 matching bases. V was trimmed by 4 bases and J by 5 bases, leaving 9 bases between them. This CDR3 region has 13 residues. CDR1 and CDR2 from the germline V gene are LGHNA and YSLEER. CDR3 DNA sequence: TGCGCCAGCAGCCTCGGGGTCCACAATGAGCAGTTCTTC. Residues: CASSLGVHNEQFF.

At least ten counts were recorded for this clonotype. This chain links TRBV4-3 with TRBJ2-5; D gene ambiguous. From germline, CDR1 is LGHNA and CDR2 YSLEER. This CDR3 has 14 amino acids. V shed 0 bases and J shed 0 bases, with 5 bases lying between them. CDR3 bases: TGCGCCAGCAGCCAAGATCTAGACCAAGAGACCCAGTACTTC. This encodes CASSQDLDQETQYF.

This clonotype was observed a few times. CDR3 region: CATSDPSGASYNEQFF. The CDR3, as DNA: TGTGCCACCAGTGACCCCTCCGGGGCTTCCTACAATGAGCAGTTCTTC. The chain uses TRBV24-1 and TRBJ2-1; the D gene could be TRBD1 or TRBD2 (5 bases each). The CDR3 is 16 residues long. Trimming left V 4 bases short and J 1 base short, with 13 bases between. Germline-derived CDR1 and CDR2 are KGHDR and SFDVKD.

This clonotype was observed at least ten times. This chain uses TRBV7-2 with TRBJ2-6; D not certain. Germline values: CDR1 SGHTA, CDR2 FQGNSA. Trimming took 1 base from V and 0 from J, leaving 4 bases between them. The length of the CDR3 is 15 residues. The chain's CDR3 is CASSLDSSGANVLTF. CDR3 coding DNA: TGTGCCAGCAGCTTAGACAGCTCTGGGGCCAACGTCCTGACTTTC.

The V call is TRBV11-2, the J call TRBJ2-5; 9 bases map to TRBD1. Looked up from germline, CDR1 is SGHAT and CDR2 is FQNNGV. The CDR3 is 18 residues long. V was clipped by 1 base and J by 2 bases; unmatched bases: 11. The CDR3 reads CASSLVGGQGLLQETQYF. Here the CDR3 DNA reads TGTGCCAGCAGCTTAGTTGGGGGACAGGGACTACTACAAGAGACCCAGTACTTC.